The 24 T cell receptor beta chains in this list originate from one sample, sequenced in a study of shared clonotypes between healthy human individuals. The data were produced by immunoSEQ multiplex PCR, yet TCRdb's version contains in-frame clones alone and is incomplete. Of 1,500,000 or so clones listed, roughly 98.5% were seen once; the top ten hold approximately 0.4%. Material for sequencing was naive CD4+ T cells sorted from blood. Subset denoted: CD45RA+ positively selected. The receptors come from a man aged 25-40 years in good health.

This rearrangement joins TRBV5-1 to TRBJ1-1; D is unresolved. The CDR3 length is 17 residues. Trimming removed 2 bases at V and 5 bases at J, with 22 bases between. From germline, CDR1 is SGHRS and CDR2 YFSETQ. The CDR3 DNA reads as TGCGCCAGCAGCTTCGGAAGGAATGTGGAGTTTCGGACTGAAGCTTTCTTT. As protein: CASSFGRNVEFRTEAFF.

In regard to this clone: The sample contains more than one DNA sequence encoding this CDR3. The chain links TRBV5-1 to TRBJ1-3; D call uncertain. Germline V gives CDR1 SGHRS, CDR2 YFSETQ. The CDR3 consists of 13 residues. Trimming cost V 2 bases and J 4 bases, with 7 bases left between them. This CDR3 reads CASSLGSGNTIYF. The CDR3 bases are TGCGCCAGCAGCTTAGGGTCGGGAAACACCATATATTTT.

This clone was recorded once. This chain connects TRBV18 to TRBJ1-4, with D hard to call. There are 13 residues in the CDR3. With 4 bases removed from V and 4 bases from J, the gap between germline ends came to 7 bases. CDR1 and CDR2 from the germline V gene are KGHSH and LQKENI. The CDR3 coding sequence is TGTGCCAGCTCACGTGAGAATAATGAAAAACTGTTTTTT. The encoded protein is CASSRENNEKLFF.

The chain links TRBV11-2 to TRBJ2-7; 9 positions agree with TRBD2. CDR3 length equals 16 residues. Germline V gene lookup returns CDR1 SGHAT and CDR2 FQNNGV. J lost 5 bases, V lost 3 bases, and 11 bases had no gene match. The CDR3 nucleotides read TGTGCCAGCAGCTTTCCCCTAGCGGGACCCCACCACGAGCAGTACTTC. Protein sequence: CASSFPLAGPHHEQYF. Filled out from reference TRBV11-2 and TRBJ2-7, the complete variable domain reads EAGVAQSPRYKIIEKRQSVAFWCNPISGHATLYWYQQILGQGPKLLIQFQNNGVVDDSQLPKDRFSAERLKGVDSTLKIQPAKLEDSAVYLCASSFPLAGPHHEQYFGPGTRLTVT.

This chain uses TRBV4-3 with TRBJ2-1; D might be TRBD1 or TRBD2, each matching 6 bases. The length of the CDR3 is 16 residues. V was trimmed by 0 bases and J by 3 bases, leaving 12 bases between them. CDR1 and CDR2 (germline): LGHNA, YSLEER. The CDR3 DNA is TGCGCCAGCAGCCAAGAAGGGGGGTCCCGCTACAATGAGCAGTTCTTC. The encoded protein is CASSQEGGSRYNEQFF.

The V call is TRBV11-2, the J call TRBJ1-2; 10 nucleotides agree with TRBD1. This CDR3 comprises 16 residues. The germline V gene encodes CDR1 SGHAT and CDR2 FQNNGV. Trimming cost V 1 base and J 1 base; bases outside gene matches: 3. CDR3 protein: CASSLGGTGVNYGYTF. The CDR3, as DNA: TGTGCCAGCAGCTTAGGTGGGACAGGGGTTAACTATGGCTACACCTTC.

V gene TRBV28 combines with J gene TRBJ2-1; tentative D call: TRBD2 (5 bases). Germline CDR1 is MDHEN and CDR2 is SYDVKM. This CDR3 is built from 15 residues. V lost 7 bases, J lost 4 bases, and 17 bases lay in between. The DNA of the CDR3 is TGTGCCAGCATCTTTAGTCGGGAAATATACAATGAGCAGTTCTTC. Residues: CASIFSREIYNEQFF. Variable domain in full (rest from reference TRBV28 and TRBJ2-1): DVKVTQSSRYLVKRTGEKVFLECVQDMDHENMFWYRQDPGLGLRLIYFSYDVKMKEKGDIPEGYSVSREKKERFSLILESASTNQTSMYLCASIFSREIYNEQFFGPGTRLTVL.

This clone has only one observation. J is TRBJ2-2 and V is TRBV6-6; the D is unclear. CDR3 length equals 15 residues. V was cut by 6 bases and J by 0 bases, with 11 bases left in between. From germline, CDR1 is MNHNY and CDR2 SVGAGI (reference sequence). The CDR3 protein is CASRGPGSNTGELFF. Written as DNA, the CDR3 is TGTGCCAGCAGAGGCCCCGGGTCGAACACCGGGGAGCTGTTTTTT.

The chain uses TRBV2 and TRBJ1-5; perhaps TRBD1 as D (6 bases). The V gene's germline CDR1 is SNHLY and CDR2 FYNNEI. The CDR3 is 18 amino acids. Trimming stripped 0 bases from V and 7 bases from J, with 22 bases between. The CDR3 sequence is CASSEALGGQSWGQPQHF. Written as DNA, the CDR3 is TGTGCCAGCAGTGAAGCGCTTGGTGGACAGTCCTGGGGGCAGCCCCAGCATTTT.

The chain joins TRBV7-3 to TRBJ2-5; D gene unclear. CDR1 is SGHTA and CDR2 is FQGTGA in the germline V gene. The CDR3 has 13 amino acids. Trimming took 1 base from V and 7 from J, leaving 10 bases between them. DNA of the CDR3: TGTGCCAGCAGCTTAATGGGCCTCGGGACCCAGTACTTC. It yields the protein CASSLMGLGTQYF.

In DNA, the CDR3 is TGTGCCAGCAGCTTGGTCCAAGGCATTTCCACAGATACGCAGTATTTT. Protein sequence: CASSLVQGISTDTQYF. The rearrangement joins TRBV7-9 to TRBJ2-3; no definite D call. Looked up from germline, CDR1 is SEHNR and CDR2 is FQNEAQ (reference sequence). The CDR3 has 16 residues. V was shortened by 3 bases and J by 2 bases, with 15 bases between the two germline ends.

This chain connects TRBV5-4 to TRBJ2-2, with TRBD1 as a possible D gene (6 bases). With 0 bases removed from V and 1 base from J, the gap between germline ends came to 7 bases. CDR1 is SGHNT and CDR2 is YYREEE in the germline V gene (reference sequence). This CDR3 is built from 15 residues. CDR3 sequence reads: CASSLDRVNTGELFF. The DNA of the CDR3 is TGTGCCAGCAGCTTGGACAGGGTGAACACCGGGGAGCTGTTTTTT.

V gene TRBV19 combines with J gene TRBJ1-1, with a tentative D call TRBD1 (5 bases). Germline V gene data show CDR1 as LNHDA and CDR2 as SQIVND (reference sequence). Trimming removed 6 bases at V and 3 bases at J, with 14 bases between. This CDR3 has 14 amino acids. The DNA of the CDR3 is TGTGCCAGTAGGCAGGGTGTCGGGTACACTGAAGCTTTCTTT. Translated: CASRQGVGYTEAFF.

This chain links TRBV19 with TRBJ2-3; 9 bases agree with TRBD1. The V segment lost 5 bases and the J segment 0 bases; nucleotides outside the gene matches: 6. This CDR3 is 16 amino acids long. The germline V gene has CDR1 LNHDA and CDR2 SQIVND (reference sequence). The CDR3 loop is CASSVYTGGSTDTQYF. As DNA, the CDR3 is TGTGCCAGTAGTGTTTACACAGGGGGCAGCACAGATACGCAGTATTTT.

The chain combines TRBV19 with TRBJ1-2; D might be TRBD1 (5 bases). Germline values: CDR1 LNHDA, CDR2 SQIVND (reference sequence). With 4 bases removed from V and 4 bases from J, the gap between germline ends came to 16 bases. This CDR3 spans 15 amino acids. In DNA, the CDR3 is TGTGCCAGTAGTAGCCACCCACAGGACCCCTATGGCTACACCTTC. Translated: CASSSHPQDPYGYTF.

V and J are TRBV18 and TRBJ2-7; D not certain. This CDR3 contains 12 residues. V shed 2 bases and J shed 5 bases, with 7 bases lying between them. Germline V gives CDR1 KGHSH, CDR2 LQKENI. CDR3 amino acids: CASSPEFDEQYF. The CDR3 bases are TGTGCCAGCTCACCAGAATTCGACGAGCAGTACTTC.

The rearrangement joins TRBV30 to TRBJ2-2; D might be TRBD2 (6 bases). V dropped 0 bases and J dropped 5 bases, with 13 bases sitting between them. Germline CDR1 and CDR2: GTSNPN and SVGIG (reference sequence). The CDR3 contains 15 residues. CDR3 DNA sequence: TGTGCCTGGAGTGTACTTCTCGGGGGTACCGGGGAGCTGTTTTTT. Translation: CAWSVLLGGTGELFF. Complete variable domain (other parts from reference TRBV30 and TRBJ2-2): SQTIHQWPATLVQPVGSPLSLECTVEGTSNPNLYWYRQAAGRGLQLLFYSVGIGQISSEVPQNLSASRPQDRQFILSSKKLLLSDSGFYLCAWSVLLGGTGELFFGEGSRLTVL.

V gene TRBV4-1 combines with J gene TRBJ2-7; D not certain. The CDR3 sequence is 16 residues long. Germline loops: CDR1 MGHRA, CDR2 YSYEKL. Between the trimmed V and J ends, which lost 2 bases and 0 bases, there was a span of 14 bases. The CDR3 reads CASSQLPTLFSYEQYF. The CDR3 coding sequence is TGCGCCAGCAGCCAATTACCTACCCTTTTCTCCTACGAGCAGTACTTC.

This clone was observed once. The chain combines TRBV28 with TRBJ2-7; D gene ambiguous. The CDR3 extends over 13 amino acids. Trimming stripped 5 bases from V and 3 bases from J, with 11 bases between. Germline CDR1 is MDHEN and CDR2 is SYDVKM. The CDR3 nucleotides are TGTGCCAGCAGTACTCCGGTCAACTACGAGCAGTACTTC. It translates to CASSTPVNYEQYF. The full variable domain, with the rest looked up from reference TRBV28 and TRBJ2-7, is DVKVTQSSRYLVKRTGEKVFLECVQDMDHENMFWYRQDPGLGLRLIYFSYDVKMKEKGDIPEGYSVSREKKERFSLILESASTNQTSMYLCASSTPVNYEQYFGPGTRLTVT.

This chain uses TRBV5-4 with TRBJ2-2; TRBD2 agrees at 14 bases. V dropped 5 bases and J dropped 6; count of bases not matched to a gene: 3. The CDR3 spans 15 residues. CDR1 and CDR2 from the germline V gene are SGHNT and YYREEE (reference sequence). In nucleotides, the CDR3 is TGTGCCAGCAGTAGGACTAGCGGGAGGTCCGGGGAGCTGTTTTTT. It codes for CASSRTSGRSGELFF.

The chain carries TRBV6-6 and TRBJ2-1; TRBD2 might be the D (5 bases). The CDR3 length is 14 residues. V gave up 5 bases and J gave up 5 bases, with 13 bases separating them. The V gene's germline CDR1 is MNHNY and CDR2 SVGAGI (reference sequence). DNA for the CDR3: TGTGCCAGCAGTCGGACTGGGATAGACAATGAGCAGTTCTTC. Protein: CASSRTGIDNEQFF.

J is TRBJ2-7 and V is TRBV10-2; D might be TRBD1 (6 bases). V dropped 6 bases and J dropped 2 bases, with 17 bases sitting between them. There are 15 residues in the CDR3. Germline lookup yields CDR1 WSHSY and CDR2 SAAADI. CDR3 in amino acids: CASREMDSLAYEQYF. The CDR3 DNA follows: TGCGCCAGCAGAGAGATGGACAGCTTGGCCTACGAGCAGTACTTC.

As regards this clone: This CDR3 is also generated by other DNA sequences in the sample. This chain connects TRBV7-2 to TRBJ2-3; D assignment may be TRBD1 or TRBD2 (5 bases each). The CDR3 has 13 amino acids. V was shortened by 1 base and J by 3 bases, with 5 bases between the two germline ends. Germline CDR1 is SGHTA and CDR2 is FQGNSA. The CDR3 reads CASSLGGTDTQYF. For the CDR3, the DNA is TGTGCCAGCAGCTTAGGGGGGACAGATACGCAGTATTTT.

The CDR3 loop reads CASSGQGSGANVLTF. CDR3 bases: TGTGCCAGCAGCGGACAGGGCTCTGGGGCCAACGTCCTGACTTTC. J is TRBJ2-6 and V is TRBV7-3; 8 bases agree with TRBD1. Germline V lookup: CDR1 SGHTA, CDR2 FQGTGA. The V segment lost 5 bases and the J segment 0 bases; nucleotides outside the gene matches: 0. The CDR3 length is 15 residues. Full variable domain (remainder filled in from reference TRBV7-3 and TRBJ2-6): GAGVSQTPSNKVTEKGKYVELRCDPISGHTALYWYRQSLGQGPEFLIYFQGTGAADDSGLPNDRFFAVRPEGSVSTLKIQRTERGDSAVYLCASSGQGSGANVLTFGAGSRLTVL.